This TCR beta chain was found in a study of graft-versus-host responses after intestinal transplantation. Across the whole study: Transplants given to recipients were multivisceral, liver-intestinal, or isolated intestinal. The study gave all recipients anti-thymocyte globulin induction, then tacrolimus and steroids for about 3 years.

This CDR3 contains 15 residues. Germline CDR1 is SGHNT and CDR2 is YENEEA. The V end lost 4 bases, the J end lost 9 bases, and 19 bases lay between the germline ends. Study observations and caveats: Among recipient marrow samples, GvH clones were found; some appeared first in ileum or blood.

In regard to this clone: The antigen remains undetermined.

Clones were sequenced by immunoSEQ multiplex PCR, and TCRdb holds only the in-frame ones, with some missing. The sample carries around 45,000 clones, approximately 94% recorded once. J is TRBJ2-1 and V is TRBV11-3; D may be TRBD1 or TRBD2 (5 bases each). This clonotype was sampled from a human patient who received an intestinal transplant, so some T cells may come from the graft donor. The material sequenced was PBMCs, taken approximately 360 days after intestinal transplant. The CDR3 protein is CASSSRDWGEGEQFF. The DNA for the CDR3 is TGTGCCAGCAGCTCCCGGGATTGGGGCGAGGGTGAGCAGTTCTTC.